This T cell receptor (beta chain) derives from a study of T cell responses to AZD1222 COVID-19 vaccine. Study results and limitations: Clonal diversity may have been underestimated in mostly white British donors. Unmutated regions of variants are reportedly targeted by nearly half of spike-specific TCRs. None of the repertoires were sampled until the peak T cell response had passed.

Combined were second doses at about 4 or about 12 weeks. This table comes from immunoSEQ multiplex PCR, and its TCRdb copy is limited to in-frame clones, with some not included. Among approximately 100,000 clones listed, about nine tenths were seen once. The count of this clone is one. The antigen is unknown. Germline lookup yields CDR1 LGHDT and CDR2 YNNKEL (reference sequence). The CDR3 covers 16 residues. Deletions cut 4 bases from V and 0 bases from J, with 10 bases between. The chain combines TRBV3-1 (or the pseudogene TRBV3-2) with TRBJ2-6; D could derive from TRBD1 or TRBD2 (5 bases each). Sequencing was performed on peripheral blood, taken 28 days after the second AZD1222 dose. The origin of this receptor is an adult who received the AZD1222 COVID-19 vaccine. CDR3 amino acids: CASSRAGTSGANVLTF. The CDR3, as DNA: TGTGCCAGCAGCCGGGCAGGGACCTCTGGGGCCAACGTCCTGACTTTC.